These 4 T cell receptor beta chains were all obtained from the same sample, sequenced in a study of cytotoxic CD8 clonotypes in ibrutinib-treated CLL. Assay used: immunoSEQ multiplex PCR; TCRdb lists only in-frame clones, some missing. Of around 92,000 clones in the sample, approximately 71% are singletons; the top ten hold about 22%. The sequenced sample was PBMCs, obtained after 24 months of ibrutinib treatment. The source is a human donor with chronic lymphocytic leukemia.

This clone was detected once. The chain combines TRBV12-5 with TRBJ2-7; TRBD1 aligns across 9 bases. The CDR3 length is 14 residues. Germline V gives CDR1 LGHNT, CDR2 FRNRAP. After removal of 6 bases from V and 7 bases from J, the junction contained 10 bases not matched to a gene. The DNA for the CDR3 is TGTGCTAGTGGACCCGGGACAGGGACTCGGGAGCAGTACTTC. This sequence encodes CASGPGTGTREQYF.

This chain connects TRBV7-9 to TRBJ2-7; TRBD1 aligns across 9 bases. CDR1 and CDR2 (germline): SEHNR, FQNEAQ (reference sequence). The CDR3 extends over 16 amino acids. With V trimmed by 5 bases and J by 5 bases, 13 bases remained unmatched. CDR3 loop: CASSNNPGTGRNEQYF. CDR3 in DNA: TGTGCCAGCAGCAACAACCCCGGGACAGGGAGGAACGAGCAGTACTTC.

The chain recombines TRBV29-1 with TRBJ2-3, with D hard to call. Per germline, CDR1 SQVTM and CDR2 ANQGSEA. The V end lost 6 bases, the J end lost 5 bases, and 6 bases lay between the germline ends. The length of the CDR3 is 10 residues. CDR3 nucleotides: TGCAGCGTGGGGATAGATACGCAGTATTTT. This codes for CSVGIDTQYF.

V is TRBV11-3 and J is TRBJ2-3, with 7 bases lining up with TRBD2. This CDR3 contains 14 residues. CDR1 and CDR2 (germline): SGHNT, YENEEA. V dropped 1 base and J dropped 9; count of bases not matched to a gene: 7. The CDR3: CASSLGAGVATQYF. CDR3 DNA: TGTGCCAGCAGCTTAGGGGCGGGAGTAGCAACGCAGTATTTT.